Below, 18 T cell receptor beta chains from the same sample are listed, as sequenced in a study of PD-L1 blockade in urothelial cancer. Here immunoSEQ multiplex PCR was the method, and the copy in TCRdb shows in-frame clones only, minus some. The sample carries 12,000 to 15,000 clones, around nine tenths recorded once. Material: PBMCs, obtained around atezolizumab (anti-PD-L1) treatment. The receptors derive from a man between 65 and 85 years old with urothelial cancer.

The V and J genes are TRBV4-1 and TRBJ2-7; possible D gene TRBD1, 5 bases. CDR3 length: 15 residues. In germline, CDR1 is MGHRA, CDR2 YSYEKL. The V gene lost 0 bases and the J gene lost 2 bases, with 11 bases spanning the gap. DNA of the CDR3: TGCGCCAGCAGCCAAGATTGGGGCGGCACCTACGAGCAGTACTTC. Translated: CASSQDWGGTYEQYF.

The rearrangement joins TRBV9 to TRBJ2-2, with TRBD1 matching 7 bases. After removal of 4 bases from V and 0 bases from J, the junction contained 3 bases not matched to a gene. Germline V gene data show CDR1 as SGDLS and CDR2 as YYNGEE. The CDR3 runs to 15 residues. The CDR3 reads CASSPGTANTGELFF. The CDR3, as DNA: TGTGCCAGCAGCCCCGGGACAGCGAACACCGGGGAGCTGTTTTTT. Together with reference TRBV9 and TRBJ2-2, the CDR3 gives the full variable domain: DSGVTQTPKHLITATGQRVTLRCSPRSGDLSVYWYQQSLDQGLQFLIQYYNGEERAKGNILERFSAQQFPDLHSELNLSSLELGDSALYFCASSPGTANTGELFFGEGSRLTVL.

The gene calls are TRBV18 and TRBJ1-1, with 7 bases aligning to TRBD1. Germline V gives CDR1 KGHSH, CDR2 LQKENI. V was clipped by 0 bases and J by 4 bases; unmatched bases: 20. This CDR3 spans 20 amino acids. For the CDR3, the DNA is TGTGCCAGCTCACCACCTAATTTTCAAGTTGCAGGGGGATCTACCACTGAAGCTTTCTTT. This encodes CASSPPNFQVAGGSTTEAFF.

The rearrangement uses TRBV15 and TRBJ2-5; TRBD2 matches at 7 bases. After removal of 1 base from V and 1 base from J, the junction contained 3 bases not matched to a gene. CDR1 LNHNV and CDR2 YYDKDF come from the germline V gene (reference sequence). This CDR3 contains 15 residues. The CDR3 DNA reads TGTGCCACCAGCAGAGGGGAGGGACCCCAAGAGACCCAGTACTTC. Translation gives CATSRGEGPQETQYF.

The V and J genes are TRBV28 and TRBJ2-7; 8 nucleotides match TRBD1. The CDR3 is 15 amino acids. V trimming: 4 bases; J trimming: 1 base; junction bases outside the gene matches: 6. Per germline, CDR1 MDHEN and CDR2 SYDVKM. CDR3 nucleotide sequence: TGTGCCAGCAGTTCCCAGGGACAGGAATCCTACGAGCAGTACTTC. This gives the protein CASSSQGQESYEQYF. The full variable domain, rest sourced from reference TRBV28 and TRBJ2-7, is DVKVTQSSRYLVKRTGEKVFLECVQDMDHENMFWYRQDPGLGLRLIYFSYDVKMKEKGDIPEGYSVSREKKERFSLILESASTNQTSMYLCASSSQGQESYEQYFGPGTRLTVT.

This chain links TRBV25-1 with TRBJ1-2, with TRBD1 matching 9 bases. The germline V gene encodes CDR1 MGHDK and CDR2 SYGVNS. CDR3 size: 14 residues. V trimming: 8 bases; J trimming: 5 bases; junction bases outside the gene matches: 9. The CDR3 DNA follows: TGTGCCAGCCTGGGACAGGGTATTACTTATGGCTACACCTTC. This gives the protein CASLGQGITYGYTF.

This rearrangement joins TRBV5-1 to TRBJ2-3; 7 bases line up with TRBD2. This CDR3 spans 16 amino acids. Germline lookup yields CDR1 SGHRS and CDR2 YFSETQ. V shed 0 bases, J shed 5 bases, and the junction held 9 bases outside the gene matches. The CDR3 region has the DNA TGCGCCAGCAGCTTGGTCCCGACTAGCCCTGTAGATACGCAGTATTTT. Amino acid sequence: CASSLVPTSPVDTQYF. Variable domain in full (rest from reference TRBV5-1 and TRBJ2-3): KAGVTQTPRYLIKTRGQQVTLSCSPISGHRSVSWYQQTPGQGLQFLFEYFSETQRNKGNFPGRFSGRQFSNSRSEMNVSTLELGDSALYLCASSLVPTSPVDTQYFGPGTRLTVL.

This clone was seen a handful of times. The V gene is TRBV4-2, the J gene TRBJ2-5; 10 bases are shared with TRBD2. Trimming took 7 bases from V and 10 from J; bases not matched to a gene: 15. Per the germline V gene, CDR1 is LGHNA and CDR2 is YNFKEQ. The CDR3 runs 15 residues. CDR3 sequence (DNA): TGTGCCAGCACTAACGCCGGGACTAGCGCAGGAATCCAGTACTTC. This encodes CASTNAGTSAGIQYF.

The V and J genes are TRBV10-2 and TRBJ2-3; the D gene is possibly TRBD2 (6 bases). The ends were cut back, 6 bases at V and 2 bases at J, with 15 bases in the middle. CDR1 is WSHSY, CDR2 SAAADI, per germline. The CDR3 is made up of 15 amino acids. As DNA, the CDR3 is TGCGCCAGCAGGGGACTGGTCCCTAACACAGATACGCAGTATTTT. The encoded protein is CASRGLVPNTDTQYF.

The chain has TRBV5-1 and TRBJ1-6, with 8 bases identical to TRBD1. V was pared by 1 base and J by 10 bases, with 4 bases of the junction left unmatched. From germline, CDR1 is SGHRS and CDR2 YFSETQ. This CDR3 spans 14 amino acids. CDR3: CASSLFDRGSPLHF. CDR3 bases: TGCGCCAGCAGCTTGTTCGACAGGGGATCACCCCTCCACTTT.

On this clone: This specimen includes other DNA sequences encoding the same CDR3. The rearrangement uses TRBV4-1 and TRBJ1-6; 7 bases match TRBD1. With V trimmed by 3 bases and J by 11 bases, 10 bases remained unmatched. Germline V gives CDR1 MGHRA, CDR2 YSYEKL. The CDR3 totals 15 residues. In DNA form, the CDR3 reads TGCGCCAGCAGCCAGTCCACAGGGGACCGAACACCCCTCCACTTT. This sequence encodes CASSQSTGDRTPLHF.

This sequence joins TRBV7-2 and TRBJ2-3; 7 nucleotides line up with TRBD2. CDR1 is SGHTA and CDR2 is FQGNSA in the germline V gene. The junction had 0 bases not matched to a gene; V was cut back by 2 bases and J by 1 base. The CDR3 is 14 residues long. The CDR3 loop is CASSLTSGTDTQYF. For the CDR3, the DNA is TGTGCCAGCAGCTTAACTAGCGGCACAGATACGCAGTATTTT.

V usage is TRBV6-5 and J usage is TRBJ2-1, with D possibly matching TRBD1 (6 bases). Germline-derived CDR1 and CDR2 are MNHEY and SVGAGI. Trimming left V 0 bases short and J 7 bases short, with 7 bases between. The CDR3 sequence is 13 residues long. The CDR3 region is CASSYSGANEQFF. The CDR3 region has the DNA TGTGCCAGCAGTTACTCGGGGGCTAATGAGCAGTTCTTC.

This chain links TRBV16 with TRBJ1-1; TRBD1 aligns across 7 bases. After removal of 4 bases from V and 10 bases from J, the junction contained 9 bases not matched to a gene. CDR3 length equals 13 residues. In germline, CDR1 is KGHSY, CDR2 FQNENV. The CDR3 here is CASSPWTGLRAFF. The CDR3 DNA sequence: TGTGCCAGCAGCCCATGGACAGGCCTAAGAGCTTTCTTT.

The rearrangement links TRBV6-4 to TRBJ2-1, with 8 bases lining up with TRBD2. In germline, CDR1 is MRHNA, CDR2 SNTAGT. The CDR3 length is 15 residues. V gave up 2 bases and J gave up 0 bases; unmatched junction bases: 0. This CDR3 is CASSDGTSSYNEQFF. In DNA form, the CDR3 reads TGTGCCAGCAGTGACGGGACTAGCTCCTACAATGAGCAGTTCTTC.

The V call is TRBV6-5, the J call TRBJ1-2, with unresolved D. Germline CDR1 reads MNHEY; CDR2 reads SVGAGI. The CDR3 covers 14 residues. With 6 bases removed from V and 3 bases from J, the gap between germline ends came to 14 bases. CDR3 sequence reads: CASSTPAGYYGYTF. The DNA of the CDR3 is TGTGCCAGCAGCACACCGGCGGGATACTATGGCTACACCTTC.

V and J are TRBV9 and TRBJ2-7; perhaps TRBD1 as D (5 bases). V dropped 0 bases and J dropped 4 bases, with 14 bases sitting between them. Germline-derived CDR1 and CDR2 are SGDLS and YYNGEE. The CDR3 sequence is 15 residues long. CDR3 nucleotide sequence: TGTGCCAGCAGCGTAGCGCAGGGTCCGGGTTACGAGCAGTACTTC. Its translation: CASSVAQGPGYEQYF.

CDR3 region: CASSIAAGLNGYTF. As DNA, the CDR3 is TGTGCCAGTAGTATAGCGGCAGGGCTTAATGGCTACACCTTC. The chain employs TRBV19 and TRBJ1-2; maybe TRBD1 (5 bases). CDR3 length: 14 amino acids. Germline assignment: CDR1 LNHDA and CDR2 SQIVND (reference sequence). The V and J ends lost 1 base and 6 bases respectively, with 12 bases between them.